This passage covers 4 T cell receptor beta chains from one sample sequenced in a study of cytotoxic CD8 clonotypes in ibrutinib-treated CLL. The method was immunoSEQ multiplex PCR; TCRdb's version includes in-frame clones alone and lacks a portion of them. The repertoire holds roughly 190,000 clones, with approximately 72% as singletons. Sequencing was performed on PBMCs, taken after 24 months of ibrutinib treatment. These receptors originate from a human donor with chronic lymphocytic leukemia.

The V gene is TRBV7-2, the J gene TRBJ2-3, with unresolved D. This CDR3 comprises 13 residues. V lost 1 base and J 3 bases, leaving 5 bases between the germline ends. Germline V lookup: CDR1 SGHTA, CDR2 FQGNSA. The CDR3 loop reads CASSLDLTDTQYF. In DNA, the CDR3 is TGTGCCAGCAGCTTAGATTTGACAGATACGCAGTATTTT.

For the CDR3, the DNA is TGCGCCAGCAGCCAGACCTTAAACAGGGACGGCAGGGTCGGGGAGCTGTTTTTT. Translating it yields CASSQTLNRDGRVGELFF. The V gene is TRBV4-1, the J gene TRBJ2-2; weak D call: TRBD1 (6 bases). The CDR3 is made up of 18 amino acids. Trimming cost V 3 bases and J 7 bases, with 24 bases left between them. Germline CDR1 and CDR2: MGHRA and YSYEKL.

The chain combines TRBV5-6 with TRBJ1-2; D perhaps matches TRBD1 (5 bases). The germline CDR1 and CDR2 sequences are SGHDT and YYEEEE. Trimming stripped 4 bases from V and 2 bases from J, with 12 bases between. This CDR3 region has 14 residues. The CDR3 loop reads CASSNRDGNYGYTF. The CDR3 DNA reads TGTGCCAGCAGCAACCGGGACGGAAACTATGGCTACACCTTC.

This clone was seen more than once but under ten times. The chain is built from TRBV7-9 and TRBJ2-3; unclear D gene. The germline V gene encodes CDR1 SEHNR and CDR2 FQNEAQ (reference sequence). V lost 8 bases, J lost 4 bases, and 7 bases lay in between. The CDR3 has 11 amino acids. The CDR3 coding sequence is TGTGCCAGCCCAACCCCAGATACGCAGTATTTT. Amino acids: CASPTPDTQYF. Complete variable domain (other parts from reference TRBV7-9 and TRBJ2-3): DTGVSQNPRHKITKRGQNVTFRCDPISEHNRLYWYRQTLGQGPEFLTYFQNEAQLEKSRLLSDRFSAERPKGSFSTLEIQRTEQGDSAMYLCASPTPDTQYFGPGTRLTVL.